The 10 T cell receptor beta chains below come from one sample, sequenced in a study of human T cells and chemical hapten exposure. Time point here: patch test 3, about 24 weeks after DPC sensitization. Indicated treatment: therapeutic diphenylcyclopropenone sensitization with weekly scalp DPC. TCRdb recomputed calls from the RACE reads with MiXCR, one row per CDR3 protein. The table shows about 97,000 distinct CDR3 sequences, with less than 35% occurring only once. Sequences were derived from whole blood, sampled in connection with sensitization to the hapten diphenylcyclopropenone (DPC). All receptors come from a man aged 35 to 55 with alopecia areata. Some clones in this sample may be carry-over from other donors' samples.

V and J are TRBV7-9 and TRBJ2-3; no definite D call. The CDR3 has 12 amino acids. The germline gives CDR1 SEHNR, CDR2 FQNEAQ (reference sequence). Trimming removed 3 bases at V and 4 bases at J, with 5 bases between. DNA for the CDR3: TGTGCCAGCAGCTTTACCGCAGATACGCAGTATTTT. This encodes CASSFTADTQYF.

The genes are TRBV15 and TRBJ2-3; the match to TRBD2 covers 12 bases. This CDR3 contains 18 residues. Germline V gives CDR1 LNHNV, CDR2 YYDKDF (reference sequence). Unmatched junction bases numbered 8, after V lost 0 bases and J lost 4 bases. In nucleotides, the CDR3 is TGTGCCACCAGCAGAGATAGTTGGGGGACTAGCGGGTCAGATACGCAGTATTTT. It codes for CATSRDSWGTSGSDTQYF.

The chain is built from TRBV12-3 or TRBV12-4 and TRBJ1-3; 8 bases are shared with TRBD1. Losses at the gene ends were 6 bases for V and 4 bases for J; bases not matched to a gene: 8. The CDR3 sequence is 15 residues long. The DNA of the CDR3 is TGTGCCAGCAGGAAACCGGGACAGGACGGAAACACCATATATTTT. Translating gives CASRKPGQDGNTIYF.

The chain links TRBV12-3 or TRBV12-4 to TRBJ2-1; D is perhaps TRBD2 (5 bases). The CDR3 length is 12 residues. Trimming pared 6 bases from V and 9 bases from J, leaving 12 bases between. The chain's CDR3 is CASSPNRGEQFF. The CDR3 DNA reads TGTGCCAGCAGCCCGAACCGGGGTGAGCAGTTCTTC.

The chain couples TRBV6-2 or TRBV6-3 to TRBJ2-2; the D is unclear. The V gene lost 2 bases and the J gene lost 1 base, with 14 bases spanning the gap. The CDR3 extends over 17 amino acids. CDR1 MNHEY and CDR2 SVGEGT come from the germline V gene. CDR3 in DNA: TGTGCCAGCAGTTACGGCAACGGACGGCTGAACACCGGGGAGCTGTTTTTT. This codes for CASSYGNGRLNTGELFF.

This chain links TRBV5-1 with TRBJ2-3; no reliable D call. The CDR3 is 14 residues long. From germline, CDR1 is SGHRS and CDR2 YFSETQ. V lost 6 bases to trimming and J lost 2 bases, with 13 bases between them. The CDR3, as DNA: TGCGCCAGCACCACGGGCGGATACACAGATACGCAGTATTTT. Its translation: CASTTGGYTDTQYF.

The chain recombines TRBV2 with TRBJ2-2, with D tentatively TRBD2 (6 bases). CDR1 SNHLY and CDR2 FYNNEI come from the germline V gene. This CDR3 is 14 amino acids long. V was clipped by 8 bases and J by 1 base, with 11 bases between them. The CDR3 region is CASRLEGNTGELFF. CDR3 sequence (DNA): TGTGCCAGCCGACTAGAGGGGAACACCGGGGAGCTGTTTTTT.

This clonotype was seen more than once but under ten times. CDR3 sequence reads: CASSLVGTSGRARTDTQYF. In nucleotides, the CDR3 is TGTGCCAGCAGCTTAGTGGGGACTAGCGGGAGGGCCCGCACAGATACGCAGTATTTT. V is TRBV7-8 and J is TRBJ2-3; 16 nucleotides align to TRBD2. The CDR3 extends over 19 amino acids. From germline, CDR1 is SGHVS and CDR2 FQNEAQ. V was clipped by 1 base and J by 1 base; unmatched bases: 5.

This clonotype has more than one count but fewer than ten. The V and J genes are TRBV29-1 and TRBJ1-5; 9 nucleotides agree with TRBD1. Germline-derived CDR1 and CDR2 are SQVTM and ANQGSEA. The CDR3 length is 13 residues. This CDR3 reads CSATGGSNQPQHF. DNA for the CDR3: TGCAGTGCGACAGGGGGATCCAATCAGCCCCAGCATTTT.

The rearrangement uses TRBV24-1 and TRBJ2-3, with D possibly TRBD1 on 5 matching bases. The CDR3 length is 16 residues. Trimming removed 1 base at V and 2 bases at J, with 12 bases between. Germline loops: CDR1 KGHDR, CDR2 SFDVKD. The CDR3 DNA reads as TGTGCCACCAGTGATTTAGAGCAGGGATACACAGATACGCAGTATTTT. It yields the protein CATSDLEQGYTDTQYF.